Sequencing of this T cell receptor beta chain was carried out in a study of post-analysis software for immune sequencing data. Study summary: The courses of disease that were included comprised relapsing-remitting, secondary progressive and progressive-relapsing multiple sclerosis. The study's findings and limits: Significantly lower normalized Chao1 diversity was seen in multiple sclerosis patients than in controls. Patients had higher frequencies than controls of roughly five TRBV segments, including TRBV5-6, TRBV5-1 and TRBV20-1.

Every TCR beta cDNA library bore unique molecular identifiers. TCRdb re-analysed the PCR reads in MiXCR, keeping a single row per CDR3 protein. The sample comprises roughly 700,000 distinct CDR3 sequences, 25% to 30% of which are singletons, and more than 0.45% rests with the top ten. This clonotype was detected ten times or more. Its matching antigen is unknown. Trimming stripped 3 bases from V and 0 bases from J, with 9 bases between. The CDR3 length is 15 residues. The rearrangement uses TRBV12-3 or TRBV12-4 and TRBJ2-4; D is unresolved. The clonotype originates from a girl aged 10 to 17 with multiple sclerosis. Sequencing was done on a sample of blood. CDR3 DNA sequence: TGTGCCAGCAGTTTTCACTCCTTAGCCAAAAACATTCAGTACTTC. Residues: CASSFHSLAKNIQYF.